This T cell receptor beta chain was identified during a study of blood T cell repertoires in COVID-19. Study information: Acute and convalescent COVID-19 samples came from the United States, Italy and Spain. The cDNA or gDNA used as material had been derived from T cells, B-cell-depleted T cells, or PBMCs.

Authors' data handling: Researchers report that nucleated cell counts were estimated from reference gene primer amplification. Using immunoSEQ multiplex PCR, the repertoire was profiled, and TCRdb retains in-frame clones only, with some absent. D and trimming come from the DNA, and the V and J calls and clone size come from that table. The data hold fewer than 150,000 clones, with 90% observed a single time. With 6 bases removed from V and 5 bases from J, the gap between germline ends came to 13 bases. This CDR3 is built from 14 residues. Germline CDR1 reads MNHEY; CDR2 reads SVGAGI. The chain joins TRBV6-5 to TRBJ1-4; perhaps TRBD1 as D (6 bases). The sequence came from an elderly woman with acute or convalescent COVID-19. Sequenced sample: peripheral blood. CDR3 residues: CASSVRQANEKLFF. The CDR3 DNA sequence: TGTGCCAGCAGCGTAAGACAGGCGAATGAAAAACTGTTTTTT.